The 29 T cell receptor beta chains presented below share a single source sample, sequenced in a study of vaccination and CD4 T cells after COVID-19. The study sequenced cultured CD4+ T cell DNA using the Oncomine TCR Beta short-read assay. A single record per CDR3 protein comes from TCRdb applying MiXCR to the PCR reads. Of about 20,000 distinct CDR3 sequences in the sample, about half were seen once. These TCRs' antigens remain unknown. Described treatment: approximately nine-day PBMC culture with coronavirus spike peptide pools or control peptides (ViraFEST assay). Sample: cultured CD4+ T cells from blood. All receptors derive from a human donor with COVID-19.

The J gene is TRBJ2-7, the V gene TRBV6-1, with 7 bases identical to TRBD2. V gave up 6 bases and J gave up 5 bases; unmatched junction bases: 10. The CDR3 has 14 amino acids. Germline V gene lookup returns CDR1 MNHNS and CDR2 SASEGT. The CDR3 DNA follows: TGTGCCAGCAGACCCTTGACTAGCCCCCACGAGCAGTACTTC. This sequence encodes CASRPLTSPHEQYF.

The genes are TRBV7-2 and TRBJ2-5, with 8 bases fitting TRBD2. V was pared by 5 bases and J by 5 bases, with 13 bases of the junction left unmatched. The length of the CDR3 is 16 residues. Germline V CDR1 and CDR2: SGHTA, FQGNSA. CDR3 sequence: CASSPAGTRVVETQYF. CDR3 in DNA: TGTGCCAGCAGCCCAGCCGGGACTAGGGTTGTGGAGACCCAGTACTTC. Looking up the rest from reference TRBV7-2 and TRBJ2-5 gives the full variable domain: GAGVSQSPSNKVTEKGKDVELRCDPISGHTALYWYRQSLGQGLEFLIYFQGNSAPDKSGLPSDRFSAERTGGSVSTLTIQRTQQEDSAVYLCASSPAGTRVVETQYFGPGTRLLVL.

CDR3 amino acids: CASSEGGRRTEAFF. CDR3 nucleotide sequence: TGTGCCAGCAGTGAAGGTGGCAGGCGAACTGAAGCTTTCTTT. The gene calls are TRBV6-1 and TRBJ1-1; D remains unclear. The CDR3 has 14 amino acids. Per germline, CDR1 MNHNS and CDR2 SASEGT. Deletions cut 1 base from V and 5 bases from J, with 11 bases between.

V is TRBV11-3 and J is TRBJ2-5; 7 positions agree with TRBD2. This CDR3 has 14 amino acids. Germline assignment: CDR1 SGHNT and CDR2 YENEEA. The trim removed 5 bases at V and 5 bases at J, leaving 8 bases unmatched. The CDR3 DNA follows: TGTGCCAGCAGCCTAGTGATGGGAGGGGAGACCCAGTACTTC. Translation gives CASSLVMGGETQYF.

This sequence joins TRBV30 and TRBJ1-5, with D possibly TRBD1 on 5 matching bases. The germline CDR1 and CDR2 sequences are GTSNPN and SVGIG (reference sequence). Between the trimmed V and J ends, which lost 0 bases and 6 bases, there was a span of 15 bases. The CDR3 loop spans 15 amino acids. The CDR3 coding sequence is TGTGCCTGGAGTGTAAAGGGTGGGGGAAGTCAGCCCCAGCATTTT. Translated, it gives CAWSVKGGGSQPQHF.

This chain connects TRBV28 to TRBJ1-1; D not certain. Germline CDR1 and CDR2: MDHEN and SYDVKM. V was cut by 6 bases and J by 4 bases, with 15 bases left in between. The CDR3 is made up of 14 amino acids. The CDR3, as DNA: TGTGCCAGCAGACCCCGGGAACCGGTCACTGAAGCTTTCTTT. Residues: CASRPREPVTEAFF.

This clonotype was picked up one time. The gene calls are TRBV5-4 and TRBJ1-1; 7 bases agree with TRBD1. Losses at the gene ends were 7 bases for V and 1 base for J; bases not matched to a gene: 10. CDR1 and CDR2 from the germline V gene are SGHNT and YYREEE (reference sequence). The length of the CDR3 is 15 residues. This chain's CDR3 is CASLDRVGGNTEAFF. The CDR3 DNA is TGTGCCAGCCTAGACAGGGTTGGTGGGAACACTGAAGCTTTCTTT. The full variable domain, rest sourced from reference TRBV5-4 and TRBJ1-1, is ETGVTQSPTHLIKTRGQQVTLRCSSQSGHNTVSWYQQALGQGPQFIFQYYREEENGRGNFPPRFSGLQFPNYSSELNVNALELDDSALYLCASLDRVGGNTEAFFGQGTRLTVV.

The chain is built from TRBV11-2 and TRBJ1-5; D is unresolved. The V end was cut by 4 bases, the J end by 7 bases, with 11 bases between. Germline loops: CDR1 SGHAT, CDR2 FQNNGV. The CDR3 runs 13 residues. CDR3 DNA sequence: TGTGCCAGCAGCTGGGAGGGCACCCAGCCCCAGCATTTT. Translated: CASSWEGTQPQHF. The whole variable domain, filled in from reference TRBV11-2 and TRBJ1-5, reads EAGVAQSPRYKIIEKRQSVAFWCNPISGHATLYWYQQILGQGPKLLIQFQNNGVVDDSQLPKDRFSAERLKGVDSTLKIQPAKLEDSAVYLCASSWEGTQPQHFGDGTRLSIL.

This sequence joins TRBV10-1 and TRBJ2-6, with 9 positions matching TRBD2. CDR3 length: 16 amino acids. The germline CDR1 and CDR2 sequences are WNHNN and SYGVQD (reference sequence). The J segment lost 4 bases and the V segment lost 11 bases, leaving 12 bases of the junction unmatched. The CDR3 loop is CARERGAPEGANVLTF. The DNA for the CDR3 is TGCGCCCGCGAGCGGGGGGCCCCGGAGGGGGCCAACGTCCTGACTTTC.

The chain has TRBV11-3 and TRBJ1-1; D uncertain. Trimming cost V 0 bases and J 3 bases, with 5 bases left between them. Germline CDR1 SGHNT, CDR2 YENEEA. The CDR3 totals 13 residues. The chain's CDR3 is CASSLESYTEAFF. For the CDR3, the DNA is TGTGCCAGCAGCTTAGAGTCCTACACTGAAGCTTTCTTT.

This clonotype was found a few times. The chain employs TRBV5-4 and TRBJ2-5; D is unresolved. This CDR3 contains 13 residues. Germline V gene sequence: CDR1 SGHNT, CDR2 YYREEE (reference sequence). V was clipped by 3 bases and J by 7 bases, with 13 bases between them. The DNA for the CDR3 is TGTGCCAGCAGCTCGGACGGAAGAGGGACCCAGTACTTC. Amino acid sequence: CASSSDGRGTQYF.

CDR3 protein: CASSSPTLSSYEQYF. The CDR3 DNA reads TGTGCCAGCAGTTCGCCGACATTGAGCTCCTACGAGCAGTACTTC. The genes are TRBV6-5 and TRBJ2-7; D is undetermined. The CDR3 runs to 15 residues. The germline V gene has CDR1 MNHEY and CDR2 SVGAGI. Trimming pared 4 bases from V and 0 bases from J, leaving 13 bases between.

The J gene is TRBJ1-6, the V gene TRBV12-3 or TRBV12-4, with D unresolved. The CDR3 contains 13 residues. Trimming took off 7 bases at V and 7 bases at J, with 11 bases between the two ends. The CDR3 DNA reads as TGTGCCAGCACCGGCAGGAAAAATTCACCCCTCCACTTT. Translation gives CASTGRKNSPLHF.

This clonotype was seen only a few times. The J gene is TRBJ1-5, the V gene TRBV5-5; TRBD1 matches at 8 bases. V lost 2 bases to trimming and J lost 2 bases; unmatched junction nucleotides: 9. The V gene's germline CDR1 is SGHKS and CDR2 YYEKEE (reference sequence). The CDR3 totals 17 residues. CDR3 sequence: CASSLRPGTGGNQPQHF. In nucleotides, the CDR3 is TGTGCCAGCAGCTTACGTCCCGGGACAGGTGGCAATCAGCCCCAGCATTTT.

The genes are TRBV5-1 and TRBJ1-2; TRBD1 agrees at 10 bases. Germline CDR1 is SGHRS and CDR2 is YFSETQ. V lost 3 bases, J lost 4 bases, and 3 bases stayed unmatched. CDR3 length equals 14 residues. CDR3: CASSWTGGGYGYTF. The CDR3 bases are TGCGCCAGCAGCTGGACAGGGGGTGGCTATGGCTACACCTTC.

This clonotype was recorded only once. The chain links TRBV2 to TRBJ2-7; D could derive from TRBD1 or TRBD2 (5 bases each). Trimming took off 7 bases at V and 2 bases at J, with 12 bases between the two ends. Germline CDR1 and CDR2: SNHLY and FYNNEI. This CDR3 has 13 residues. For the CDR3, the DNA is TGTGCCAGCACCCGGGACCAAGCCTACGAGCAGTACTTC. Translation gives CASTRDQAYEQYF.

This clonotype has only a few counts. This chain connects TRBV15 to TRBJ2-5; D possibly corresponds to TRBD2 (7 bases). Germline V gives CDR1 LNHNV, CDR2 YYDKDF (reference sequence). V was cut by 0 bases and J by 0 bases, with 14 bases left in between. This CDR3 comprises 17 residues. The CDR3 DNA sequence: TGTGCCACCAGCAGAGAGCGGGGGCAGCGGTACCAAGAGACCCAGTACTTC. Its translation: CATSRERGQRYQETQYF.

The chain uses TRBV19 and TRBJ1-2, with D unresolved. Germline CDR1 reads LNHDA; CDR2 reads SQIVND (reference sequence). The CDR3 spans 12 residues. V lost 7 bases and J lost 6, with 12 bases in between. The DNA of the CDR3 is TGTGCCAGTACATTGGGTAGAGATGGCTACACCTTC. This gives the protein CASTLGRDGYTF.

V gene TRBV20-1 combines with J gene TRBJ2-6; D unclear. The CDR3 has 15 residues. CDR1 DFQATT and CDR2 SNEGSKA come from the germline V gene (reference sequence). The V and J ends lost 3 bases and 0 bases respectively, with 9 bases between them. The CDR3 DNA follows: TGCAGTGCTAGTACTTGGGGCTCTGGGGCCAACGTCCTGACTTTC. Protein: CSASTWGSGANVLTF.

The chain uses TRBV14 and TRBJ1-2; a weak D match, TRBD1 (5 bases). Germline values: CDR1 SGHDN, CDR2 FVKESK. This CDR3 has 13 residues. Between the trimmed V and J ends, which lost 1 base and 4 bases, there was a span of 7 bases. The CDR3 region is CASSQAGRYGYTF. The CDR3 bases are TGTGCCAGCAGCCAAGCAGGGCGCTATGGCTACACCTTC.

J is TRBJ1-1 and V is TRBV9, with D possibly matching TRBD1 (5 bases). Germline CDR1 and CDR2: SGDLS and YYNGEE. Trimming cost V 0 bases and J 3 bases, with 18 bases left between them. The CDR3 is made up of 17 amino acids. CDR3 bases: TGTGCCAGCAGCGTAGCCGGGGACCTTCCCCTGGACACTGAAGCTTTCTTT. The encoded protein is CASSVAGDLPLDTEAFF.

The J gene is TRBJ2-6, the V gene TRBV2, with 7 bases that match TRBD1. V was clipped by 6 bases and J by 1 base; unmatched bases: 9. Germline-derived CDR1 and CDR2 are SNHLY and FYNNEI. This CDR3 has 17 amino acids. The CDR3 nucleotides are TGTGCCAGCAGAAAAGGGACAGTGCCATCTGGGGCCAACGTCCTGACTTTC. Encoded protein: CASRKGTVPSGANVLTF.

The gene calls are TRBV6-1 and TRBJ2-4; D remains ambiguous. CDR3 size: 15 residues. Deletions cut 5 bases from V and 2 bases from J, with 13 bases between. The V gene's germline CDR1 is MNHNS and CDR2 SASEGT. The CDR3 DNA sequence: TGTGCCAGCAGTCCCTTACGGTCCCCCAAAAACATTCAGTACTTC. Encoded protein: CASSPLRSPKNIQYF.

The chain is built from TRBV28 and TRBJ1-2, with D unresolved. This CDR3 spans 14 amino acids. Germline loops: CDR1 MDHEN, CDR2 SYDVKM. Trimming cost V 4 bases and J 1 base, with 10 bases left between them. The CDR3 loop reads CASSSHGDNYGYTF. In nucleotides, the CDR3 is TGTGCCAGCAGTTCACATGGGGATAACTATGGCTACACCTTC.

This clonotype appeared once. V usage is TRBV5-5 and J usage is TRBJ2-4, with 7 bases lining up with TRBD1. The CDR3 sequence is 18 residues long. V gave up 3 bases and J gave up 0 bases; unmatched junction bases: 12. The germline V gene has CDR1 SGHKS and CDR2 YYEKEE (reference sequence). The CDR3 is CASSSTKGGTAAKNIQYF. The DNA for the CDR3 is TGTGCCAGCAGCTCCACTAAAGGGGGCACGGCAGCCAAAAACATTCAGTACTTC. The full variable domain, in which reference TRBV5-5 and TRBJ2-4 provide the parts outside the CDR3, is DAGVTQSPTHLIKTRGQQVTLRCSPISGHKSVSWYQQVLGQGPQFIFQYYEKEERGRGNFPDRFSARQFPNYSSELNVNALLLGDSALYLCASSSTKGGTAAKNIQYFGAGTRLSVL.

This clonotype has more than one count but fewer than ten. The chain combines TRBV20-1 with TRBJ1-2; weak D call: TRBD1 (5 bases). Germline V gives CDR1 DFQATT, CDR2 SNEGSKA (reference sequence). The CDR3 runs to 13 residues. V lost 5 bases, J lost 3 bases, and 13 bases lay in between. CDR3 amino acids: CSAHQGWDYGYTF. In DNA, the CDR3 is TGCAGTGCTCACCAGGGCTGGGACTATGGCTACACCTTC.

This clonotype was counted only a few times. V gene TRBV20-1 combines with J gene TRBJ2-5; D call uncertain. Per germline, CDR1 DFQATT and CDR2 SNEGSKA (reference sequence). The CDR3 runs 14 residues. Trimming removed 6 bases at V and 0 bases at J, with 14 bases between. The CDR3 sequence is CSAPDTKDQETQYF. Here the CDR3 DNA reads TGCAGTGCCCCCGACACTAAGGACCAAGAGACCCAGTACTTC.

The sample holds one count of this clonotype. The CDR3 nucleotides are TGCGCCAGCAGTGGTCCAGGGCTGTACGAGCAGTACTTC. Its protein is CASSGPGLYEQYF. The rearrangement joins TRBV10-2 to TRBJ2-7; tentatively, D is TRBD1 (5 bases). The CDR3 loop spans 13 amino acids. With 4 bases removed from V and 4 bases from J, the gap between germline ends came to 11 bases. CDR1 and CDR2 from the germline V gene are WSHSY and SAAADI.

A few counts support this clonotype. This chain's CDR3 is CASSFSGGNQPQHF. The DNA of the CDR3 is TGTGCCAGCAGTTTTTCGGGTGGCAATCAGCCCCAGCATTTT. V gene TRBV12-3 or TRBV12-4 combines with J gene TRBJ1-5, with D unresolved. The V end was cut by 3 bases, the J end by 2 bases, with 8 bases between. This CDR3 contains 14 residues.